This TCR beta chain was identified during a study of OX40 agonist ivuxolimab in advanced cancers. The protocol was immunoSEQ multiplex PCR, while the TCRdb copy is restricted to in-frame clones and leaves out a portion. The table lists tens of thousands of clones, approximately 81% of them singletons. From germline, CDR1 is SGHTA and CDR2 FQGNSA. Trimming took off 5 bases at V and 12 bases at J, with 11 bases between the two ends. CDR3 length: 11 residues. Sequenced material: CD4+ or CD8+ T cells sorted from blood, taken in a trial of the OX40 agonist ivuxolimab. This chain joins TRBV7-2 and TRBJ2-1, with TRBD2 as a possible D gene (6 bases). This TCR came from an adult with an advanced solid tumor such as melanoma, head and neck, liver or kidney cancer. CDR3 residues: CASSAGRGQFF. The CDR3 DNA follows: TGTGCCAGCAGCGCCGGGAGAGGGCAGTTCTTC.